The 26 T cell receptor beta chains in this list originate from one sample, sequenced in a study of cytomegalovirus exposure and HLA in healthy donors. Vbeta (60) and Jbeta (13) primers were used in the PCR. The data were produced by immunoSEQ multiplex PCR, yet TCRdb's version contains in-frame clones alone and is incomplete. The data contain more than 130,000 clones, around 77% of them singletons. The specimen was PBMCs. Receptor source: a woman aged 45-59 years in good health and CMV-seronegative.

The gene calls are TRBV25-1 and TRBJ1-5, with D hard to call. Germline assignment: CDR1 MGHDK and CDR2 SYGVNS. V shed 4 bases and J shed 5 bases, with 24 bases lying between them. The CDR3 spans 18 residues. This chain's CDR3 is CASSVRPKFPNPHQPQHF. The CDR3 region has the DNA TGTGCCAGCAGTGTCCGCCCTAAATTCCCGAACCCACATCAGCCCCAGCATTTT.

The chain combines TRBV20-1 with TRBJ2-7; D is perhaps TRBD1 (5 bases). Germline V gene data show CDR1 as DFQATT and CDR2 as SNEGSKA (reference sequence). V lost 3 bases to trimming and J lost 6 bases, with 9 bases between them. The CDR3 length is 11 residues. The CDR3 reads CSASTQGEQYF. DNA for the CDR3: TGCAGTGCTAGTACGCAGGGCGAGCAGTACTTC.

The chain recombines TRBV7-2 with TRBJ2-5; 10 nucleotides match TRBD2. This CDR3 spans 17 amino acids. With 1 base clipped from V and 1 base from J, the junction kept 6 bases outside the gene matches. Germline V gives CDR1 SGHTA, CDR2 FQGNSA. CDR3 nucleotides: TGTGCCAGCAGCTTAGGGTCTATAGCGGGGGGCCAAGAGACCCAGTACTTC. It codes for CASSLGSIAGGQETQYF.

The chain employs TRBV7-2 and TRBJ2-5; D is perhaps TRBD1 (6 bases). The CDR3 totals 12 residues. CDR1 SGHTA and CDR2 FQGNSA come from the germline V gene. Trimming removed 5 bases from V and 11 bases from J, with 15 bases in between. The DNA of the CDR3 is TGTGCCAGCAGCCGAGGGGGTCTGGGGCAGTACTTC. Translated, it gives CASSRGGLGQYF.

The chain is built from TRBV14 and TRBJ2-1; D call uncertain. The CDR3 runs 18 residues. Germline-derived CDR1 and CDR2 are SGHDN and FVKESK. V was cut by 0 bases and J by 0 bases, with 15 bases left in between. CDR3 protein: CASSQDQAAQNSYNEQFF. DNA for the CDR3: TGTGCCAGCAGCCAAGATCAGGCAGCCCAGAACTCCTACAATGAGCAGTTCTTC.

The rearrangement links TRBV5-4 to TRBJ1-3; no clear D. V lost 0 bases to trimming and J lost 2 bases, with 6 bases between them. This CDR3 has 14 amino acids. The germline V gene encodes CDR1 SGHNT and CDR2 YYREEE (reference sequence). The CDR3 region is CASSLGPAGNTIYF. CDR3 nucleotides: TGTGCCAGCAGCTTGGGGCCAGCTGGAAACACCATATATTTT.

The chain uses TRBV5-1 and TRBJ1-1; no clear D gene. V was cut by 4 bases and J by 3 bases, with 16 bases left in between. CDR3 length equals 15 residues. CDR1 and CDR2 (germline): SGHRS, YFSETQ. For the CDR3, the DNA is TGCGCCAGCAGCCCGGTGGACTCTCGGGACACTGAAGCTTTCTTT. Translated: CASSPVDSRDTEAFF.

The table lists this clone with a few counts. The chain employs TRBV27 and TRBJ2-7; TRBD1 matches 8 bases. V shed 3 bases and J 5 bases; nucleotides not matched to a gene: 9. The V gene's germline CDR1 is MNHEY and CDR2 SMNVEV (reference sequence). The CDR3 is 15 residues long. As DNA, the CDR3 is TGTGCCAGCAGTTTTGACAGGGGAGGAAACAACGAGCAGTACTTC. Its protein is CASSFDRGGNNEQYF.

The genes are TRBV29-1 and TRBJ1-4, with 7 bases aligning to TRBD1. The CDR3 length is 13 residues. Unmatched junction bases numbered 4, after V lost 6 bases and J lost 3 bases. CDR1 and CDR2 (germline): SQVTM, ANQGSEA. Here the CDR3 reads CSVRGPANEKLFF. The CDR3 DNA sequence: TGCAGCGTGAGGGGGCCGGCTAATGAAAAACTGTTTTTT.

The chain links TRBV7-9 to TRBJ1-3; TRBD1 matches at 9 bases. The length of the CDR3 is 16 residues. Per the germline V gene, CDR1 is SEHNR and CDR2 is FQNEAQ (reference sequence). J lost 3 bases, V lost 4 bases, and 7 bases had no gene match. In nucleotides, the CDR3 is TGTGCCAGCAGCTCACAGGGGGCGTCTTATGGAAACACCATATATTTT. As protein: CASSSQGASYGNTIYF.

As DNA, the CDR3 is TGTGCCATCAGTGAGTCAGAGACATTAAATGAAAAACTGTTTTTT. It codes for CAISESETLNEKLFF. The V gene is TRBV10-3, the J gene TRBJ1-4; D is uncertain. The ends were cut back, 0 bases at V and 5 bases at J, with 10 bases in the middle. Germline V gene lookup returns CDR1 ENHRY and CDR2 SYGVKD. CDR3 length equals 15 residues.

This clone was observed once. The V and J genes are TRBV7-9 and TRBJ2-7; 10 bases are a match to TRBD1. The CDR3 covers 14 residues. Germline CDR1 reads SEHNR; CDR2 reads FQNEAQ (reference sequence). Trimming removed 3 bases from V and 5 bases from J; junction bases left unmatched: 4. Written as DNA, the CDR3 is TGTGCCAGCAGCTTGCGACAGGGGGCGAACGAGCAGTACTTC. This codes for CASSLRQGANEQYF.

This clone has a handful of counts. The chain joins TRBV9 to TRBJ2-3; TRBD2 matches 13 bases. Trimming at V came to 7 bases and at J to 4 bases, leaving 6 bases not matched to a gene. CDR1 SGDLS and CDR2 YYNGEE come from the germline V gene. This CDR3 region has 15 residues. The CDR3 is CASATGLAGPDTQYF. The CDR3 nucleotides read TGTGCCAGCGCGACGGGACTAGCGGGGCCAGATACGCAGTATTTT.

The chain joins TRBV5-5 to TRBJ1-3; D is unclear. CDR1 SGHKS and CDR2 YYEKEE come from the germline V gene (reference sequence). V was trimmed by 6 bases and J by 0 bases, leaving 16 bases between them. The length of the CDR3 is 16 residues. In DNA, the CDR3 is TGTGCCAGCACGCTCCTGAGTACTTTCTCTGGAAACACCATATATTTT. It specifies CASTLLSTFSGNTIYF.

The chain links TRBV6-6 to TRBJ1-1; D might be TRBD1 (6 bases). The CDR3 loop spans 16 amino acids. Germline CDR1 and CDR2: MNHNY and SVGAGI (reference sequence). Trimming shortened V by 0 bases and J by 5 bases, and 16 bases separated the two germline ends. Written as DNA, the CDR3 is TGTGCCAGCAGTTACTCCTCCGGGGGGCTTTGGACTGAAGCTTTCTTT. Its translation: CASSYSSGGLWTEAFF.

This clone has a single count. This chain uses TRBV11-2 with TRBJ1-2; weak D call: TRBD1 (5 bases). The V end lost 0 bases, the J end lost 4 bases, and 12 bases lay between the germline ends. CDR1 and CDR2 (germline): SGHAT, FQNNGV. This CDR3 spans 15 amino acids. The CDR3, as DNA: TGTGCCAGCAGCTTAGATGGTGGGGCTCCCTATGGCTACACCTTC. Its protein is CASSLDGGAPYGYTF.

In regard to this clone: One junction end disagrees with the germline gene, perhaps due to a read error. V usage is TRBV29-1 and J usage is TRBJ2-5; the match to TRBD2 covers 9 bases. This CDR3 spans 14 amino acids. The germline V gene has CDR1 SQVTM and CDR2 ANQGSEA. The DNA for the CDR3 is TGCAGCGCTGAATCAGCGGGGGGCGGGGAGACCCAGTACTTC. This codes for CSAESAGGGETQYF.

CDR3 amino acids: CASSPGLAGGKNIQYF. CDR3 coding DNA: TGTGCCAGCAGCCCGGGACTAGCGGGGGGCAAAAACATTCAGTACTTC. The chain joins TRBV7-8 to TRBJ2-4, with 15 bases identical to TRBD2. The CDR3 loop spans 16 amino acids. Trimming at V came to 5 bases and at J to 3 bases, leaving 2 bases not matched to a gene. Germline V gene lookup returns CDR1 SGHVS and CDR2 FQNEAQ.

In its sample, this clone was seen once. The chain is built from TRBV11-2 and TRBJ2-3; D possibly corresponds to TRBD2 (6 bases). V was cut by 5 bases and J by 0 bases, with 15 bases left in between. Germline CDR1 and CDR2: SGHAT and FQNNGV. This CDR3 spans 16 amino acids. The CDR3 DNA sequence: TGTGCCAGCAGCCCCTTGGGGGGACTTAGCACAGATACGCAGTATTTT. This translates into CASSPLGGLSTDTQYF.

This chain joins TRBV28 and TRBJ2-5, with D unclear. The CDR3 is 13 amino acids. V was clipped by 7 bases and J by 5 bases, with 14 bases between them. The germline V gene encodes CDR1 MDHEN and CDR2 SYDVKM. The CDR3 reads CASTLSNAETQYF. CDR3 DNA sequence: TGTGCCAGCACCCTAAGCAATGCGGAGACCCAGTACTTC.

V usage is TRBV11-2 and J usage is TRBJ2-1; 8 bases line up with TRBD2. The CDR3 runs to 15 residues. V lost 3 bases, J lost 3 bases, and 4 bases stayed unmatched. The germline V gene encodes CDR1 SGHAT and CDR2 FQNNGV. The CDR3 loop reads CASSFGTRSYNEQFF. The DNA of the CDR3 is TGTGCCAGCAGCTTCGGGACTAGAAGCTACAATGAGCAGTTCTTC.

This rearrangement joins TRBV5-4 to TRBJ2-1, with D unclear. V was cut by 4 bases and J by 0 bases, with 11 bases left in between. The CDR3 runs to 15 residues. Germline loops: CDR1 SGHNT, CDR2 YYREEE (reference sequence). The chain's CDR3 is CASSPRSHSYNEQFF. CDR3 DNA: TGTGCCAGCAGCCCAAGGAGCCACTCCTACAATGAGCAGTTCTTC. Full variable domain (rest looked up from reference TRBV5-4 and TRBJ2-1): ETGVTQSPTHLIKTRGQQVTLRCSSQSGHNTVSWYQQALGQGPQFIFQYYREEENGRGNFPPRFSGLQFPNYSSELNVNALELDDSALYLCASSPRSHSYNEQFFGPGTRLTVL.

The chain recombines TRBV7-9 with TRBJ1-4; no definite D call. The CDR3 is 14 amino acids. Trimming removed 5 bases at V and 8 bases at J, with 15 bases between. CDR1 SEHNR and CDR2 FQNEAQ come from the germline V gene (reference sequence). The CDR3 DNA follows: TGTGCCAGCAGCCCCATGTCGCGGCTAGAAAAACTGTTTTTT. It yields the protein CASSPMSRLEKLFF.

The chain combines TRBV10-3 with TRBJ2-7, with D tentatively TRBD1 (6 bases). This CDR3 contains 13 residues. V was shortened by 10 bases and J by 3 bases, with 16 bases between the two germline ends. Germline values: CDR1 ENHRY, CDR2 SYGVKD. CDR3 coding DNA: TGTGCCAAGAACCGGGACAAGGGCTACGAGCAGTACTTC. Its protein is CAKNRDKGYEQYF.

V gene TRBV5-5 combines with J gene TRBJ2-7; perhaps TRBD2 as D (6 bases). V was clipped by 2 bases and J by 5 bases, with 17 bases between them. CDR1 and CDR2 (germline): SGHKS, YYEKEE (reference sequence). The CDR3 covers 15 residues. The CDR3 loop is CASSFTGDLFNEQYF. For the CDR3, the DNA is TGTGCCAGCAGCTTTACGGGGGACCTCTTCAACGAGCAGTACTTC.

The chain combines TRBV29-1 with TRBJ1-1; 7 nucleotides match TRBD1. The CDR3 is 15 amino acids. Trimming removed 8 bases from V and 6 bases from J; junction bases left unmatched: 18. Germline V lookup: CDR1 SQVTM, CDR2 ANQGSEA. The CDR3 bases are TGCAGCTTTTCCCCCACCTCGACAGGGCTCTCTGAAGCTTTCTTT. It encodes CSFSPTSTGLSEAFF.